Listed below are T cell receptor beta chains from one sample, sequenced in a study of blood T cells in healthy people across ages. TCRdb reprocessed the 5' RACE reads via MiXCR and lists one record per CDR3 protein. The data contain 550,000 to 650,000 distinct CDR3 sequences, less than 35% of them singletons. The source material was blood. The receptors here all came from a woman older than 75 in good health. CDR3s include the opening cysteine and the closing phenylalanine or tryptophan. Fields, in order: J gene, V gene, D gene, clone size, CDR3 DNA, CDR3 protein. The D gene is left open where the match is weak. Some rows mark clone size as missing; the rest say once, few, many or name a class of expanded clone.

>TRBJ2-3|TRBV20-1|TRBD2|many
TGCAGTTCAGAGGGGACTAGCGGGGGCACAGATACGCAGTATTTT
CSSEGTSGGTDTQYF
>TRBJ2-5|TRBV7-8|TRBD1|NA
TGTGCCGGCAGCTTGGGACAGGGGAGGGAAGAGACCCAGTACTTC
CAGSLGQGREETQYF
>TRBJ2-4|TRBV28|NA|NA
TGTGCCAGCGGGGTAGGGAGTAACATTCAGTACTTC
CASGVGSNIQYF
>TRBJ2-5|TRBV5-4|NA|many
TGTGCCAGCAGCGATTCGGACCACTCGGAGACCCAGTACTTC
CASSDSDHSETQYF
>TRBJ2-5|TRBV9|NA|NA
TGTGCCAGCAGCGTCTCCACAGGGAGCCCAATAGGTGAGCAGTACTTC
CASSVSTGSPIGEQYF
>TRBJ2-7|TRBV18|TRBD1|medium-sized
TGTGCCAGCAGTCCCACGGGACAGGGATCCGAGCAGTACTTC
CASSPTGQGSEQYF
>TRBJ2-3|TRBV6-2/TRBV6-3|NA|many
TGTGCCAGCAGTTACTCGCTTAGCTCGGGGGATACGCAGTATTTT
CASSYSLSSGDTQYF
>TRBJ2-7|TRBV20-1|NA|many
TGCAGTGCTCCCAGGGGGCGGGGGACCTACGAGCAGTACTTC
CSAPRGRGTYEQYF
>TRBJ2-1|TRBV30|TRBD2|few
TGTGCCTGGAATGCCGGACTAGCGGGGGGTAACAATGAGCAGTTCTTC
CAWNAGLAGGNNEQFF
>TRBJ2-7|TRBV5-1|TRBD2|many
TGCGCCAGCAGCTTGGACGGACTAGCGGGGGAAGGGCAGTACTTC
CASSLDGLAGEGQYF
>TRBJ1-5|TRBV27|NA|NA
TGTGCCAGCAGTTTAGGGGGGTCTGGCAATCAGCCCCAGCATTTT
CASSLGGSGNQPQHF
>TRBJ2-1|TRBV5-6|TRBD1|many
TGTGCCAGCAGCTTATACGACAGGGGGTCCTACAATGAGCAGTTCTTC
CASSLYDRGSYNEQFF
>TRBJ2-5|TRBV7-2|NA|NA
TGTGCCAGCAGTTCCGGTGGATCCACAGGACTAATGACGACCCAGTACTTC
CASSSGGSTGLMTTQYF